Given below is one T cell receptor beta chain in context. The antigen is not known. The method was immunoSEQ multiplex PCR; TCRdb's version includes in-frame clones alone and lacks a portion of them. This table holds a few hundred thousand clones, 85% to 90% found once. From germline, CDR1 is SGHDT and CDR2 YYEEEE. The CDR3 runs 15 residues. V was pared by 2 bases and J by 3 bases, with 6 bases of the junction left unmatched. The data were taken from a study of cytomegalovirus exposure and HLA in healthy donors. Findings and caveats of the study: It was around 160 TCR beta chains that were listed as cytomegalovirus-associated.

This receptor was taken from a woman between 18 and 29 years old in good health and CMV-seronegative. This chain joins TRBV5-6 and TRBJ2-3; 7 nucleotides agree with TRBD2. Sequenced input: PBMCs. CDR3 bases: TGTGCCAGCAGCTTAAGAAGGGAGGGGACAGATACGCAGTATTTT. Amino acids: CASSLRREGTDTQYF.